This passage covers 21 T cell receptor beta chains from one sample sequenced in a study of cytomegalovirus exposure and HLA in healthy donors. TCRdb keeps only in-frame clones here, not all; method: immunoSEQ multiplex PCR. The sample includes 150,000 to 200,000 clones, 86% seen only once; the top ten take almost 1.5%. The sequenced sample consisted of PBMCs. Source of these receptors: a woman between 18 and 29 years old in good health and CMV-seronegative.

This chain's CDR3 is CASGKGGPHNEQFF. The CDR3 bases are TGTGCCAGCGGCAAAGGGGGTCCACACAATGAGCAGTTCTTC. The chain joins TRBV6-5 to TRBJ2-1; TRBD1 might be the D (6 bases). Germline assignment: CDR1 MNHEY and CDR2 SVGAGI. The length of the CDR3 is 14 residues. V was trimmed by 8 bases and J by 5 bases, leaving 16 bases between them.

CDR3 sequence (DNA): TGTGCCTGGAGTTGGGGGGAAGGCTACACCTTC. This gives the protein CAWSWGEGYTF. The chain uses TRBV30 and TRBJ1-2; a weak D match, TRBD1 (5 bases). Germline CDR1 and CDR2: GTSNPN and SVGIG (reference sequence). The CDR3 spans 11 residues. The germline V and J ends were trimmed by 2 bases and 8 bases, with 9 bases remaining between them.

In its sample, this clone was seen once. The genes are TRBV19 and TRBJ1-2, with 12 positions matching TRBD1. CDR3 length equals 18 residues. J gave up 4 bases and V 5 bases, and 14 bases lay outside the gene matches. Germline V gene lookup returns CDR1 LNHDA and CDR2 SQIVND (reference sequence). CDR3 region: CASSHHPGQGAAGYGYTF. The CDR3 nucleotides are TGTGCCAGTAGTCACCACCCGGGACAGGGGGCGGCGGGCTATGGCTACACCTTC.

The rearrangement uses TRBV5-1 and TRBJ2-1; 9 bases match TRBD1. This CDR3 spans 16 amino acids. V was pared by 3 bases and J by 3 bases, with 7 bases of the junction left unmatched. Per the germline V gene, CDR1 is SGHRS and CDR2 is YFSETQ. CDR3 sequence (DNA): TGCGCCAGCAGCTCGCTGCCGGGACAGGGCTACAATGAGCAGTTCTTC. The encoded protein is CASSSLPGQGYNEQFF. Filled out from reference TRBV5-1 and TRBJ2-1, the complete variable domain reads KAGVTQTPRYLIKTRGQQVTLSCSPISGHRSVSWYQQTPGQGLQFLFEYFSETQRNKGNFPGRFSGRQFSNSRSEMNVSTLELGDSALYLCASSSLPGQGYNEQFFGPGTRLTVL.

This clone was detected once. The chain recombines TRBV19 with TRBJ1-4; D gene unclear. The CDR3 extends over 15 amino acids. The germline gives CDR1 LNHDA, CDR2 SQIVND (reference sequence). The V gene lost 3 bases and the J gene lost 5 bases, with 13 bases spanning the gap. CDR3 residues: CASSIIEGWNEKLFF. In DNA, the CDR3 is TGTGCCAGTAGTATCATTGAGGGTTGGAATGAAAAACTGTTTTTT.

The CDR3 DNA sequence: TGTGCTCTCTCCCGGACAGCGAACACCGGGGAGCTGTTTTTT. Translating gives CALSRTANTGELFF. The gene calls are TRBV28 and TRBJ2-2; a possible D gene is TRBD1 (6 bases). The CDR3 is made up of 14 amino acids. The germline CDR1 and CDR2 sequences are MDHEN and SYDVKM.

The gene calls are TRBV5-1 and TRBJ2-5, with 7 bases identical to TRBD1. The CDR3 is made up of 16 amino acids. V lost 4 bases and J lost 2; bases outside the gene matches: 11. The V gene's germline CDR1 is SGHRS and CDR2 YFSETQ. CDR3 bases: TGCGCCAGCAGCCCCCAACCGCAGGGGGTTCAAGAGACCCAGTACTTC. Translating it yields CASSPQPQGVQETQYF.

The chain recombines TRBV6-1 with TRBJ1-3, with D unclear. Looked up from germline, CDR1 is MNHNS and CDR2 is SASEGT. The CDR3 runs to 12 residues. V lost 3 bases and J lost 3, with 3 bases in between. CDR3 in amino acids: CASSDIGNTIYF. The CDR3 DNA reads TGTGCCAGCAGTGACATTGGAAACACCATATATTTT.

The chain joins TRBV12-5 to TRBJ1-5; no definite D call. This CDR3 is 15 amino acids long. The V gene's germline CDR1 is LGHNT and CDR2 FRNRAP. The V gene lost 2 bases and the J gene lost 2 bases, with 10 bases spanning the gap. CDR3 loop: CASGLWAGGNQPQHF. CDR3 DNA: TGTGCTAGTGGTTTGTGGGCCGGGGGCAATCAGCCCCAGCATTTT.

This sequence joins TRBV5-1 and TRBJ1-6, with 9 bases fitting TRBD1. This CDR3 spans 15 amino acids. CDR1 is SGHRS and CDR2 is YFSETQ in the germline V gene. V gave up 4 bases and J gave up 9 bases; unmatched junction bases: 8. CDR3 protein: CASSGGQGVISPLHF. The CDR3, as DNA: TGCGCCAGCAGCGGGGGACAGGGAGTAATTTCACCCCTCCACTTT.

This chain uses TRBV27 with TRBJ2-2; no definite D call. Germline CDR1 MNHEY, CDR2 SMNVEV (reference sequence). The CDR3 has 12 amino acids. The ends were cut back, 1 base at V and 7 bases at J, with 4 bases in the middle. CDR3 loop: CASSLFGGELFF. Written as DNA, the CDR3 is TGTGCCAGCAGTTTATTCGGCGGGGAGCTGTTTTTT.

CDR3 DNA: TGTGCCAGCAGCTTGCTTAGCGGGGGGTCGGATACGCAGTATTTT. Protein product: CASSLLSGGSDTQYF. V is TRBV5-6 and J is TRBJ2-3, with TRBD2 matching 10 bases. The junction had 5 bases not matched to a gene; V was cut back by 1 base and J by 6 bases. Germline loops: CDR1 SGHDT, CDR2 YYEEEE. The CDR3 covers 15 residues.

The chain is built from TRBV4-1 and TRBJ2-1, with TRBD2 matching 11 bases. CDR3 length: 16 amino acids. With V trimmed by 5 bases and J by 4 bases, 7 bases remained unmatched. CDR1 and CDR2 from the germline V gene are MGHRA and YSYEKL. In DNA, the CDR3 is TGCGCCAGCAGCGAAACTAGCGGGAGTTGGTACAATGAGCAGTTCTTC. Translating gives CASSETSGSWYNEQFF.

This chain joins TRBV11-2 and TRBJ2-7, with a possible D match to TRBD1 (7 bases). V lost 5 bases, J lost 3 bases, and 26 bases lay in between. The CDR3 is 18 amino acids. Germline-derived CDR1 and CDR2 are SGHAT and FQNNGV. The CDR3 DNA reads as TGTGCCAGCAGCCCTTTAAACCGAGCGCGCGGGACAGACTACGAGCAGTACTTC. Translation gives CASSPLNRARGTDYEQYF.

The chain combines TRBV11-2 with TRBJ2-1; 7 positions agree with TRBD2. Per the germline V gene, CDR1 is SGHAT and CDR2 is FQNNGV. CDR3 length: 19 amino acids. Trimming cost V 1 base and J 1 base; bases outside gene matches: 13. The CDR3 loop is CASSLGYGGSHSSYNEQFF. The DNA for the CDR3 is TGTGCCAGCAGCTTAGGGTACGGGGGGTCACACTCATCCTACAATGAGCAGTTCTTC.

The chain carries TRBV27 and TRBJ2-3; 9 positions agree with TRBD2. J gave up 0 bases and V 1 base, and 11 bases lay outside the gene matches. The length of the CDR3 is 19 residues. Germline CDR1 MNHEY, CDR2 SMNVEV (reference sequence). The CDR3 is CASSLFSVASGTSTDTQYF. In nucleotides, the CDR3 is TGTGCCAGCAGTTTATTTTCAGTGGCTAGCGGGACTAGCACAGATACGCAGTATTTT.

The chain is built from TRBV18 and TRBJ2-3; TRBD1 might be the D (5 bases). CDR1 KGHSH and CDR2 LQKENI come from the germline V gene. Trimming removed 3 bases at V and 1 base at J, with 14 bases between. The CDR3 runs to 16 residues. The CDR3 loop reads CASSPPSRARTDTQYF. The CDR3 bases are TGTGCCAGCTCACCCCCTTCCAGGGCTCGCACAGATACGCAGTATTTT.

This rearrangement joins TRBV12-5 to TRBJ2-3; TRBD2 matches at 7 bases. V gave up 6 bases and J gave up 0 bases; unmatched junction bases: 6. The CDR3 covers 15 residues. In germline, CDR1 is LGHNT, CDR2 FRNRAP. CDR3 sequence reads: CASGLSGDSTDTQYF. CDR3 nucleotides: TGTGCTAGTGGCCTCAGCGGGGATAGCACAGATACGCAGTATTTT.

The chain uses TRBV18 and TRBJ2-7; tentatively, D is TRBD1 (5 bases). Trimming shortened V by 2 bases and J by 2 bases, and 22 bases separated the two germline ends. CDR3 size: 18 residues. The germline V gene encodes CDR1 KGHSH and CDR2 LQKENI. The CDR3 DNA reads TGTGCCAGCTCACCATTCCCTATGCAGGGCGAGTCCACCTACGAGCAGTACTTC. It is translated as CASSPFPMQGESTYEQYF.

The chain links TRBV5-4 to TRBJ1-1, with 7 positions matching TRBD1. Germline V lookup: CDR1 SGHNT, CDR2 YYREEE (reference sequence). There are 12 residues in the CDR3. The junction had 1 base not matched to a gene; V was cut back by 0 bases and J by 8 bases. In nucleotides, the CDR3 is TGTGCCAGCAGCTTGGCAGGGGGGGAAGCTTTCTTT. Protein: CASSLAGGEAFF.

The V call is TRBV7-2, the J call TRBJ2-3, with 9 bases aligning to TRBD2. This CDR3 is built from 12 residues. Germline V gene data show CDR1 as SGHTA and CDR2 as FQGNSA. Trimming at V came to 1 base and at J to 10 bases, leaving 0 bases not matched to a gene. The CDR3 coding sequence is TGTGCCAGCAGCTTAGTAGCGGGGGCGCAGTATTTT. It yields the protein CASSLVAGAQYF.